Presented here are 14 T cell receptor beta chains from one specimen sequenced in a study of early T cells in non-severe SARS-CoV-2 infection. TCRdb reanalysed the 5' RACE reads using MiXCR and keeps one entry per CDR3 protein. The sample carries tens of thousands of distinct CDR3 sequences, roughly a tenth recorded once. The sequenced sample was whole blood, obtained at baseline. These receptors were obtained from an adult who was a healthcare worker with PCR-confirmed SARS-CoV-2 infection or an uninfected control (not recorded which).

This clonotype was seen only a few times. The chain uses TRBV20-1 and TRBJ1-1; 9 bases match TRBD1. Germline CDR1 DFQATT, CDR2 SNEGSKA (reference sequence). The CDR3 consists of 13 residues. V lost 5 bases to trimming and J lost 11 bases; unmatched junction nucleotides: 12. In DNA, the CDR3 is TGCAGTGCTGGGACAGGGAAGGGCCCTTCGGCTTTCTTT. Amino acids: CSAGTGKGPSAFF.

V gene TRBV7-2 combines with J gene TRBJ2-5, with TRBD2 matching 8 bases. The CDR3 runs to 14 residues. Unmatched junction bases numbered 5, after V lost 4 bases and J lost 4 bases. Germline-derived CDR1 and CDR2 are SGHTA and FQGNSA. The CDR3 sequence: CASSWAGRGETQYF. In nucleotides, the CDR3 is TGTGCCAGCAGCTGGGCCGGGAGGGGAGAGACCCAGTACTTC.

Only a few counts were recorded for this clonotype. The genes are TRBV6-6 and TRBJ2-3; perhaps TRBD1 as D (6 bases). Between the trimmed V and J ends, which lost 3 bases and 6 bases, there was a span of 13 bases. The CDR3 is made up of 14 amino acids. Germline loops: CDR1 MNHNY, CDR2 SVGAGI (reference sequence). CDR3 region: CASSYPTGSDTQYF. The CDR3 region has the DNA TGTGCCAGCAGTTATCCTACAGGGTCTGATACGCAGTATTTT.

This clonotype has only a few counts. The rearrangement uses TRBV10-3 and TRBJ2-3; 10 bases are shared with TRBD2. The length of the CDR3 is 14 residues. The V segment lost 6 bases and the J segment 6 bases; nucleotides outside the gene matches: 6. Germline loops: CDR1 ENHRY, CDR2 SYGVKD. The CDR3 region is CAIRASGGKDTQYF. CDR3 in DNA: TGTGCCATCAGGGCTAGCGGGGGAAAGGATACGCAGTATTTT.

This clonotype has at least ten counts. The chain uses TRBV7-2 and TRBJ2-7; D is unclear. The CDR3 is 13 amino acids. CDR1 is SGHTA and CDR2 is FQGNSA in the germline V gene. With 2 bases removed from V and 2 bases from J, the gap between germline ends came to 7 bases. The chain's CDR3 is CASSLIETYEQYF. The CDR3 nucleotides read TGTGCCAGCAGCTTAATCGAGACCTACGAGCAGTACTTC. Variable domain in full (rest from reference TRBV7-2 and TRBJ2-7): GAGVSQSPSNKVTEKGKDVELRCDPISGHTALYWYRQSLGQGLEFLIYFQGNSAPDKSGLPSDRFSAERTGGSVSTLTIQRTQQEDSAVYLCASSLIETYEQYFGPGTRLTVT.

V gene TRBV7-2 combines with J gene TRBJ2-7, with a possible D match to TRBD2 (6 bases). The germline V gene has CDR1 SGHTA and CDR2 FQGNSA. This CDR3 contains 13 residues. The germline V and J ends were trimmed by 5 bases and 6 bases, with 14 bases remaining between them. CDR3: CASSAFGGSEQYF. The DNA for the CDR3 is TGTGCCAGCAGCGCATTTGGAGGGAGCGAGCAGTACTTC.

This clonotype was observed many times. This chain links TRBV5-8 with TRBJ1-5, with D possibly being TRBD1 (5 bases). V was clipped by 0 bases and J by 0 bases, with 7 bases between them. This CDR3 is built from 15 residues. The germline V gene encodes CDR1 SGHTS and CDR2 YDEGEE. In nucleotides, the CDR3 is TGTGCCAGCAGCTTGGAAGGGGTTAGCAATCAGCCCCAGCATTTT. This encodes CASSLEGVSNQPQHF. The complete variable domain, with remaining parts taken from reference TRBV5-8 and TRBJ1-5, reads EAGVTQSPTHLIKTRGQQATLRCSPISGHTSVYWYQQALGLGLQFLLWYDEGEERNRGNFPPRFSGRQFPNYSSELNVNALELEDSALYLCASSLEGVSNQPQHFGDGTRLSIL.

This rearrangement joins TRBV9 to TRBJ2-1; tentative D call: TRBD2 (5 bases). The germline V gene encodes CDR1 SGDLS and CDR2 YYNGEE. The CDR3 sequence is 17 residues long. V was pared by 0 bases and J by 0 bases, with 13 bases between. DNA for the CDR3: TGTGCCAGCAGCGTAGTAGGACTCCCGAGCTCCTACAATGAGCAGTTCTTC. Translating gives CASSVVGLPSSYNEQFF. The variable domain in full, completed from reference TRBV9 and TRBJ2-1, reads DSGVTQTPKHLITATGQRVTLRCSPRSGDLSVYWYQQSLDQGLQFLIQYYNGEERAKGNILERFSAQQFPDLHSELNLSSLELGDSALYFCASSVVGLPSSYNEQFFGPGTRLTVL.

This clonotype was seen more than once but under ten times. This sequence joins TRBV6-2 or TRBV6-3 and TRBJ1-2, with TRBD1 identical over 7 bases. V dropped 6 bases and J dropped 8; count of bases not matched to a gene: 18. This CDR3 has 16 amino acids. The V gene's germline CDR1 is MNHEY and CDR2 SVGEGT. CDR3 in amino acids: CASSPTRTGFLKGYTF. The CDR3, as DNA: TGTGCCAGCAGCCCGACTAGGACAGGCTTCCTGAAGGGCTACACCTTC.

The chain has TRBV7-2 and TRBJ1-1; the D gene is possibly TRBD1 (5 bases). Germline CDR1 and CDR2: SGHTA and FQGNSA. V lost 5 bases and J 7 bases, leaving 17 bases between the germline ends. The CDR3 is made up of 14 amino acids. The CDR3: CASSPSSDSNEAFF. CDR3 sequence (DNA): TGTGCCAGCAGCCCGAGCTCCGACAGCAATGAAGCTTTCTTT.

At least ten counts were recorded for this clonotype. The rearrangement uses TRBV4-1 and TRBJ1-1, with 7 nucleotides matching TRBD1. V trimming: 2 bases; J trimming: 4 bases; junction bases outside the gene matches: 7. Germline CDR1 MGHRA, CDR2 YSYEKL. The CDR3 totals 15 residues. The CDR3 reads CASSQNRGGGTEAFF. CDR3 sequence (DNA): TGCGCCAGCAGCCAAAACAGGGGCGGAGGCACTGAAGCTTTCTTT.

A few counts support this clonotype. The rearrangement joins TRBV29-1 to TRBJ2-3, with a tentative D call TRBD1 (6 bases). From germline, CDR1 is SQVTM and CDR2 ANQGSEA. The CDR3 contains 15 residues. Trimming took off 3 bases at V and 2 bases at J, with 15 bases between the two ends. CDR3 residues: CSVDGTPTLTDTQYF. The CDR3 DNA sequence: TGCAGCGTTGATGGGACACCCACCCTCACAGATACGCAGTATTTT.

This clonotype was detected a few times. V usage is TRBV5-1 and J usage is TRBJ1-2; D might be TRBD1 (5 bases). The germline V gene has CDR1 SGHRS and CDR2 YFSETQ. Trimming pared 3 bases from V and 3 bases from J, leaving 9 bases between. The CDR3 totals 13 residues. The CDR3 is CASSWDRHYGYTF. The DNA of the CDR3 is TGCGCCAGCAGCTGGGACCGCCACTATGGCTACACCTTC.

This clonotype has a count of ten or more. The chain is built from TRBV6-5 and TRBJ2-1, with a possible D match to TRBD2 (6 bases). The CDR3 loop spans 15 amino acids. V lost 4 bases and J 4 bases, leaving 14 bases between the germline ends. CDR1 is MNHEY and CDR2 is SVGAGI in the germline V gene. CDR3 sequence: CASSSGVLGYNEQFF. The DNA of the CDR3 is TGTGCCAGCAGTTCGGGGGTATTGGGATACAATGAGCAGTTCTTC.